The entry below describes one TCR beta chain. Its antigen remains unknown. This entry is derived from a study of cytomegalovirus exposure and HLA in healthy donors. General study results and limits: In vitro work confirmed that three CMV-associated chains recognize CMV antigens. There were under 200 TCR beta chains listed as cytomegalovirus-associated.

PCR amplification relied on 60 Vbeta primers (plus 13 Jbeta primers). The assay was immunoSEQ multiplex PCR, and TCRdb's table has in-frame clones only and misses some. The sample holds around 200,000 clones, 83% seen once. The sample consisted of PBMCs. This TCR derives from a middle-aged man in good health and CMV-seronegative.

In DNA form, the CDR3 reads TGTGCCCTTCGAGGGGGCATGAAGACCCAGTACTTC. Its protein is CALRGGMKTQYF. V is TRBV30 and J is TRBJ2-5; TRBD1 agrees at 7 bases. The CDR3 extends over 12 amino acids. Trimming removed 8 bases from V and 6 bases from J; junction bases left unmatched: 9. Germline-derived CDR1 and CDR2 are GTSNPN and SVGIG (reference sequence).